This T cell receptor (beta chain) was captured in a study of T cells in Graves' hyperthyroidism and ophthalmopathy. Trimming cost V 0 bases and J 1 base, with 9 bases left between them. CDR1 is SQVTM and CDR2 is ANQGSEA in the germline V gene. The CDR3 runs 14 residues. The CDR3 regions of TCR beta were amplified from RNA transcripts. In the first-round RT-PCR of the TCR CDR3, the HTBI primer set was used. Each CDR3 protein is one row after TCRdb ran MiXCR on the multiplex PCR reads. The table shows roughly 840,000 distinct CDR3 sequences, with roughly 37% occurring only once. V is TRBV29-1 and J is TRBJ2-5; maybe TRBD1 (6 bases). Source material: blood. The TCR sequence derives from a young man with Graves' hyperthyroidism. In DNA form, the CDR3 reads TGCAGCGTTGAAGAATGGACAGTCCAAGAGACCCAGTACTTC. It encodes CSVEEWTVQETQYF.